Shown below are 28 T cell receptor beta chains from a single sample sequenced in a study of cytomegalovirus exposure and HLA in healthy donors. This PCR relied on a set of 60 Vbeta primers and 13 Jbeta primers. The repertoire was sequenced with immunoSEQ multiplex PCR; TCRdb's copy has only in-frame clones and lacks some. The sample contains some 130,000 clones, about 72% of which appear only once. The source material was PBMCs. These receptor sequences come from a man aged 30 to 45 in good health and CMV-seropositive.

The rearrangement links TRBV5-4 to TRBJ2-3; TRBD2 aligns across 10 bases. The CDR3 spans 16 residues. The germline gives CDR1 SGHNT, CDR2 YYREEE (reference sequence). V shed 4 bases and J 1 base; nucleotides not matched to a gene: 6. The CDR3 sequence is CASSATGTSGTDTQYF. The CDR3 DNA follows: TGTGCCAGCAGCGCCACCGGGACTAGCGGCACAGATACGCAGTATTTT.

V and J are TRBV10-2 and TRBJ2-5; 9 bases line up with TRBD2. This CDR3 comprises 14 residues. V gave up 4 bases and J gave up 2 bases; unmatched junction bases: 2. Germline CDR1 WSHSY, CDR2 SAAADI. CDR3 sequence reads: CASSVTSGQETQYF. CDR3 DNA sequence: TGCGCCAGCAGTGTGACTAGCGGACAAGAGACCCAGTACTTC.

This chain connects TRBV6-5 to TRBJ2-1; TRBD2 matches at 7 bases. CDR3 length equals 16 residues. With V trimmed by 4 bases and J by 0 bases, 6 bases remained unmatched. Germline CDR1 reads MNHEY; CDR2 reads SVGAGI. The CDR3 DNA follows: TGTGCCAGCAGTTCGGGGCTAGCGGCCTCCTACAATGAGCAGTTCTTC. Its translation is CASSSGLAASYNEQFF.

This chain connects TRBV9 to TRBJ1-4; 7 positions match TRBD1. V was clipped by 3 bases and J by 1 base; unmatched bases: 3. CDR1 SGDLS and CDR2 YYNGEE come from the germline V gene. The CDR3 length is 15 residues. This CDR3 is CASSASGGTNEKLFF. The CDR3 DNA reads TGTGCCAGCAGCGCGTCAGGGGGAACTAATGAAAAACTGTTTTTT.

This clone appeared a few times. For the CDR3, the DNA is TGTGCCAGCAGCTTAGATCTCGGCGGAACACTGTTTTTT. This codes for CASSLDLGGTLFF. The chain has TRBV11-2 and TRBJ1-4; D ambiguous. The CDR3 is made up of 13 amino acids. From germline, CDR1 is SGHAT and CDR2 FQNNGV. V gave up 0 bases and J gave up 13 bases, with 12 bases separating them. The full variable domain, completed using reference TRBV11-2 and TRBJ1-4, is EAGVAQSPRYKIIEKRQSVAFWCNPISGHATLYWYQQILGQGPKLLIQFQNNGVVDDSQLPKDRFSAERLKGVDSTLKIQPAKLEDSAVYLCASSLDLGGTLFFGSGTQLSVL.

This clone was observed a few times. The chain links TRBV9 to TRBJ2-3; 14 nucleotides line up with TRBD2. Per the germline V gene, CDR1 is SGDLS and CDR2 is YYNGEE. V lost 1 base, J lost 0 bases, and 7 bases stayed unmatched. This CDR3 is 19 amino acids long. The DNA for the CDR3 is TGTGCCAGCAGCGTATTGGGGACTAGCGGGGGTACTAGCACAGATACGCAGTATTTT. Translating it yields CASSVLGTSGGTSTDTQYF.

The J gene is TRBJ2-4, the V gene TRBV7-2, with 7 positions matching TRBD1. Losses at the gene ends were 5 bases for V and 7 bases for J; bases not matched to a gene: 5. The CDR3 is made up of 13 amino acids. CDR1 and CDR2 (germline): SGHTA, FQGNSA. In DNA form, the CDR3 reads TGTGCCAGCAGCCTTGGACAGGACAACATTCAGTACTTC. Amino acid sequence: CASSLGQDNIQYF. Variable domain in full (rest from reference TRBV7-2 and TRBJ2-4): GAGVSQSPSNKVTEKGKDVELRCDPISGHTALYWYRQSLGQGLEFLIYFQGNSAPDKSGLPSDRFSAERTGGSVSTLTIQRTQQEDSAVYLCASSLGQDNIQYFGAGTRLSVL.

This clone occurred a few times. CDR3 sequence (DNA): TGTGCCAGCACGGGTGTTCCGGATAGCAATCAGCCCCAGCATTTT. Its translation: CASTGVPDSNQPQHF. The gene calls are TRBV6-1 and TRBJ1-5, with unresolved D. The CDR3 is made up of 15 amino acids. Germline V gives CDR1 MNHNS, CDR2 SASEGT. Trimming left V 7 bases short and J 0 bases short, with 13 bases between.

The CDR3 region has the DNA TGTGCCAGCAGCTTGGTTGCGGCAGGGATTTACTACGAGCAGTACTTC. Translating it yields CASSLVAAGIYYEQYF. The rearrangement joins TRBV5-6 to TRBJ2-7; TRBD1 might be the D (5 bases). V lost 0 bases and J 3 bases, leaving 16 bases between the germline ends. Germline loops: CDR1 SGHDT, CDR2 YYEEEE. This CDR3 region has 16 residues.

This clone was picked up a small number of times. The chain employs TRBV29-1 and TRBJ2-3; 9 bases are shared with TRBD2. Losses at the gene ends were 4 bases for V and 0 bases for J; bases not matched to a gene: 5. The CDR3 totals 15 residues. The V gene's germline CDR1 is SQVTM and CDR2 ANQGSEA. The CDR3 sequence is CSVVWSGRSTDTQYF. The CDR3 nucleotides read TGCAGCGTTGTCTGGAGCGGGAGGAGCACAGATACGCAGTATTTT.

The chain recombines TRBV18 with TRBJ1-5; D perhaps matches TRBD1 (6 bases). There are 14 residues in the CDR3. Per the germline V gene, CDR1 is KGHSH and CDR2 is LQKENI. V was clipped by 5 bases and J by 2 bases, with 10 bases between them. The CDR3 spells CASSVGGGNQPQHF. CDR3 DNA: TGTGCCAGCTCAGTAGGGGGGGGCAATCAGCCCCAGCATTTT.

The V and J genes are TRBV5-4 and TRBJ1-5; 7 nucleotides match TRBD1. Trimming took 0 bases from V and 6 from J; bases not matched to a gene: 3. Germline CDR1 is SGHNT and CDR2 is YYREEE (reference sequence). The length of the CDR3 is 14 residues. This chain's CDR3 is CASSLGQGGQPQHF. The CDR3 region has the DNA TGTGCCAGCAGCTTGGGACAGGGCGGTCAGCCCCAGCATTTT.

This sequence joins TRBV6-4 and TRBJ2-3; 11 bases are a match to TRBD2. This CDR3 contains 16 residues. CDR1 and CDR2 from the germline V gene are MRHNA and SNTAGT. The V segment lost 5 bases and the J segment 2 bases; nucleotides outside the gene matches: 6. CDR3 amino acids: CASSKGTSGITDTQYF. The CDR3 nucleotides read TGTGCCAGCAGTAAAGGGACTAGCGGAATCACAGATACGCAGTATTTT.

The CDR3 DNA reads TGTGCCAGCAAGGGACTAGCGGGAGGGCCGGGCACCGGGGAGCTGTTTTTT. This sequence encodes CASKGLAGGPGTGELFF. The V gene is TRBV2, the J gene TRBJ2-2; 16 bases line up with TRBD2. CDR1 and CDR2 from the germline V gene are SNHLY and FYNNEI. Germline trimming cut 7 bases from V and 4 bases from J; bases unmatched to any gene: 6. This CDR3 is built from 17 residues.

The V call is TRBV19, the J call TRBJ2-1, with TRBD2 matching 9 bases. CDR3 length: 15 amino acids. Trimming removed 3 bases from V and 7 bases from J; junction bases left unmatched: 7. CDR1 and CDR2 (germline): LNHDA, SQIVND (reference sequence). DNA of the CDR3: TGTGCCAGTAGTATTGGGATTAGCGGGAGTAATGAGCAGTTCTTC. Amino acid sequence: CASSIGISGSNEQFF.

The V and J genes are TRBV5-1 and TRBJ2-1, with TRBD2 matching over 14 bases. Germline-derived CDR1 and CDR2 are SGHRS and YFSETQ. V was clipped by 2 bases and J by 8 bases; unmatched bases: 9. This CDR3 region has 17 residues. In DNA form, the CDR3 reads TGCGCCAGCAGCTTAGGGACTAGCGGGAGATTCCAATATGAGCAGTTCTTC. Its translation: CASSLGTSGRFQYEQFF. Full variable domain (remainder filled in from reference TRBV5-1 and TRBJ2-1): KAGVTQTPRYLIKTRGQQVTLSCSPISGHRSVSWYQQTPGQGLQFLFEYFSETQRNKGNFPGRFSGRQFSNSRSEMNVSTLELGDSALYLCASSLGTSGRFQYEQFFGPGTRLTVL.

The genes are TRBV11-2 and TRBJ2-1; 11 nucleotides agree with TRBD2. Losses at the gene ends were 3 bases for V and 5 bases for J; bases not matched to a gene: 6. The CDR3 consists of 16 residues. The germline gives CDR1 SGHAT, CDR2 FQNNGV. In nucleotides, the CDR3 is TGTGCCAGCAGCTTGGGGGGACTAGCGGTGCACAATGAGCAGTTCTTC. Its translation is CASSLGGLAVHNEQFF.

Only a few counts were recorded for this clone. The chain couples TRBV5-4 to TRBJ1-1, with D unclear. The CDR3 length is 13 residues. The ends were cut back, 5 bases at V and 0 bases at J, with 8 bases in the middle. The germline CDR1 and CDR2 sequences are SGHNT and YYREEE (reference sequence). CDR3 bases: TGTGCCAGCAGACACAGTCTGAACACTGAAGCTTTCTTT. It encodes CASRHSLNTEAFF.

CDR3 amino acids: CASSLGDWRETQYF. In DNA form, the CDR3 reads TGTGCCAGCAGCCTAGGCGACTGGCGGGAGACCCAGTACTTC. This chain links TRBV6-5 with TRBJ2-5; no firm D call. There are 14 residues in the CDR3. Trimming left V 6 bases short and J 5 bases short, with 16 bases between. CDR1 MNHEY and CDR2 SVGAGI come from the germline V gene.

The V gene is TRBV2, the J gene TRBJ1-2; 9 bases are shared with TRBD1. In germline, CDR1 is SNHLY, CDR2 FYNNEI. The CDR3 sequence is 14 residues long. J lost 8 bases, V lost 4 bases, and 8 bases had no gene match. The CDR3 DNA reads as TGTGCCAGCAGTGGCGAGGGACAGGGAAGCGGCTACACCTTC. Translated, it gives CASSGEGQGSGYTF.

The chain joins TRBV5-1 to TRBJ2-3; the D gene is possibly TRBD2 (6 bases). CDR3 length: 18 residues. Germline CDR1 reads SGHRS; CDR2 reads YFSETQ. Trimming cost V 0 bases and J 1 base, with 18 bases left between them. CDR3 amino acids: CASSLVLGRELGTDTQYF. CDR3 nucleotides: TGCGCCAGCAGCTTGGTATTGGGCCGGGAGTTGGGCACAGATACGCAGTATTTT. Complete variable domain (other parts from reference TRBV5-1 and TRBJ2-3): KAGVTQTPRYLIKTRGQQVTLSCSPISGHRSVSWYQQTPGQGLQFLFEYFSETQRNKGNFPGRFSGRQFSNSRSEMNVSTLELGDSALYLCASSLVLGRELGTDTQYFGPGTRLTVL.

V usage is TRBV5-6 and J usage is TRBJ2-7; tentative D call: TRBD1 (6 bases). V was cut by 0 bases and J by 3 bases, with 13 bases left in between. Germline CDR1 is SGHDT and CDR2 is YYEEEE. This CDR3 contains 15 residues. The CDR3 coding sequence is TGTGCCAGCAGCTTGGCACCTCAGGGGATCTACGAGCAGTACTTC. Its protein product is CASSLAPQGIYEQYF.

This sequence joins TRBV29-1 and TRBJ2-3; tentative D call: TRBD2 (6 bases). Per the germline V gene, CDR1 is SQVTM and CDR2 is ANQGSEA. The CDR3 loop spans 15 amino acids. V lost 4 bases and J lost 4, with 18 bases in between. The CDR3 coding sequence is TGCAGCGTTGGGGGGGTCCGCGGAGGGGCAGATACGCAGTATTTT. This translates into CSVGGVRGGADTQYF.

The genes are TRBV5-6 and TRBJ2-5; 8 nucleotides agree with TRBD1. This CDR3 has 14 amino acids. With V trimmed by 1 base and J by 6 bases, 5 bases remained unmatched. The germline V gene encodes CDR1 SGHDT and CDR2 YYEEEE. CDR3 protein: CASSLWDRRQTQYF. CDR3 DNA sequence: TGTGCCAGCAGCTTGTGGGACAGGCGGCAGACCCAGTACTTC.

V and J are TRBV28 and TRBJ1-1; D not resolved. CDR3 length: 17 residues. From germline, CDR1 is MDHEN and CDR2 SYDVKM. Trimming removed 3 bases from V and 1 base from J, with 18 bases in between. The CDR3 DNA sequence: TGTGCCAGCAGTTTCCAATACCAAACCCGAGGGAACACTGAAGCTTTCTTT. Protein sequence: CASSFQYQTRGNTEAFF.

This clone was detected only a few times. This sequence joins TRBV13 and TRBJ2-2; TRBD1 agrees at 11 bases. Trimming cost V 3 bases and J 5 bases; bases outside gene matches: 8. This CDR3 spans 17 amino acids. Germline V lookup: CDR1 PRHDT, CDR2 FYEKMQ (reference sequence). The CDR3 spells CASSLDPGQGGTGELFF. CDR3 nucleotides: TGTGCCAGCAGCTTGGACCCGGGACAGGGGGGTACCGGGGAGCTGTTTTTT.

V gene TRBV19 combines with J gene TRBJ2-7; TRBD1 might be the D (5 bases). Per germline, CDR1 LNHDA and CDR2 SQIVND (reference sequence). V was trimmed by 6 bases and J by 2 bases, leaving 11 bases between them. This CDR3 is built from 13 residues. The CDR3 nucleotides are TGTGCCAGTAGAAGCCTAGGGGCCTACGAGCAGTACTTC. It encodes CASRSLGAYEQYF.

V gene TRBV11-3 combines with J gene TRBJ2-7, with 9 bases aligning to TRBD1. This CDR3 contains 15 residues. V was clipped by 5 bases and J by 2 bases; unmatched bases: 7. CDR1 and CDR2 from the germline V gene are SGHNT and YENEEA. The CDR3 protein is CASSIWTGETYEQYF. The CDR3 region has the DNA TGTGCCAGCAGCATATGGACAGGGGAGACCTACGAGCAGTACTTC.